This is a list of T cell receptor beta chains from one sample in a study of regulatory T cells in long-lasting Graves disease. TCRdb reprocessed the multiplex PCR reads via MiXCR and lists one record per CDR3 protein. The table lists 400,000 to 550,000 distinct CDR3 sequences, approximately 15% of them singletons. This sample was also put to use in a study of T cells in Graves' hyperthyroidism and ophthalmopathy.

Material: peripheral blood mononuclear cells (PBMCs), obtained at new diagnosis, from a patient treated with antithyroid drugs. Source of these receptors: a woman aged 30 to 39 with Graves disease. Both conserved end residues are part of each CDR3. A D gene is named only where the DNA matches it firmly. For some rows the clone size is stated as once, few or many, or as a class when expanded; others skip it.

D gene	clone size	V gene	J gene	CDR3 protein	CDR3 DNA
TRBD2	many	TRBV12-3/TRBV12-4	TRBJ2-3	CASSVAGGDDTQYF	TGTGCCAGCAGTGTAGCGGGAGGGGATGATACGCAGTATTTT
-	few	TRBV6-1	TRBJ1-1	CATLYTEAFF	TGTGCCACCCTATACACTGAAGCTTTCTTT
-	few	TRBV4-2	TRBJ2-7	CASSQDGGVGLYF	TGTGCCAGCAGCCAAGATGGAGGAGTGGGACTGTACTTC
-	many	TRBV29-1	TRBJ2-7	CSVRERVRAYEQYF	TGCAGCGTCCGAGAAAGGGTAAGGGCCTACGAGCAGTACTTC
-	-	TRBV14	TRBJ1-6	CASSQVRNSPLHF	TGTGCCAGCAGCCAAGTTAGGAATTCTCCCCTCCACTTT
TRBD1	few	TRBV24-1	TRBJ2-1	CATAVGQGHHEQFF	TGTGCCACCGCAGTGGGACAGGGGCATCATGAGCAGTTCTTC
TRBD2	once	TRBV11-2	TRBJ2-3	CASPGLEAGDTDTQYF	TGCGCCAGCCCCGGATTAGAAGCGGGAGACACAGATACGCAGTATTTT
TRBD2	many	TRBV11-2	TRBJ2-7	CASRFALAGAYEQYF	TGTGCCAGCAGGTTCGCTCTAGCGGGAGCCTACGAGCAGTACTTC
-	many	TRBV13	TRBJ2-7	CASSRYYEQYF	TGTGCCAGCAGCCGGTACTACGAGCAGTACTTC
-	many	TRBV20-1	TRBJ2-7	CSAAPGQGSKEYF	TGCAGTGCTGCCCCGGGGCAGGGATCGAAGGAGTACTTC
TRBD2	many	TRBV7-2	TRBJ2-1	CASGKTSGSYEQFF	TGTGCCAGCGGAAAAACTAGCGGGAGTTATGAGCAGTTCTTC
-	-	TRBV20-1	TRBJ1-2	CSAPTIKGHRRGLGYTF	TGCAGTGCTCCGACCATAAAGGGGCATAGGAGGGGTTTGGGCTACACCTTC
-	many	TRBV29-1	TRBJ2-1	CSVGLSLNEQFF	TGCAGCGTTGGCCTTTCTTTGAATGAGCAGTTCTTC
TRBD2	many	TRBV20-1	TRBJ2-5	CSASGRPRAETQYF	TGCAGTGCTAGCGGGAGGCCCAGGGCGGAGACCCAGTACTTC
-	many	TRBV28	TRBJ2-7	CASTGGYEQYF	TGTGCCAGCACTGGGGGCTACGAGCAGTACTTC
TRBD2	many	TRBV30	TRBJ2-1	CAWGLANEQFF	TGTGCCTGGGGACTAGCCAATGAGCAGTTCTTC
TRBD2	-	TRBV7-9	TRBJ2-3	CASSLGSNELAGVADTQYF	TGTGCCAGCAGCTTAGGGTCTAATGAGCTAGCGGGAGTTGCAGATACGCAGTATTTT
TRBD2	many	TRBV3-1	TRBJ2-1	CASSPGTSGNNEQFF	TGTGCCAGCAGCCCAGGGACTAGCGGGAACAATGAGCAGTTCTTC
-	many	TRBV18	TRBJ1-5	CASSPGIGQPQHF	TGTGCCAGCTCCCCGGGGATAGGTCAGCCCCAGCATTTT
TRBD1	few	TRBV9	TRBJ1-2	CASSVEQGIQSGYTF	TGTGCCAGCAGCGTAGAACAGGGGATTCAGTCTGGGTACACCTTC
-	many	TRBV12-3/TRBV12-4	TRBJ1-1	CASSGGLKNTEAFF	TGTGCCAGCAGCGGGGGCCTAAAGAACACTGAAGCTTTCTTT
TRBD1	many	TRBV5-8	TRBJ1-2	CASSDRDRGRAGYGYTF	TGTGCCAGCAGCGACCGGGACAGAGGAAGGGCAGGTTATGGCTACACCTTC
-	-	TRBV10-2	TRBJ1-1	CAIHDRTMNTEAFF	TGCGCCATCCATGACAGGACCATGAACACTGAAGCTTTCTTT
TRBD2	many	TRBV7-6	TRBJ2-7	CASSLGASGYEQYF	TGTGCCAGCAGCTTAGGGGCTAGCGGCTACGAGCAGTACTTC
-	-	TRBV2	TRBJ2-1	CASSGAEVDEQFF	TGTGCCAGCAGTGGGGCGGAGGTGGATGAGCAGTTCTTC
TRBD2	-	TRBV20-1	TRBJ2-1	CSARGFSGRASDEQFF	TGCAGTGCTAGAGGGTTTAGCGGGAGGGCCTCGGATGAGCAGTTCTTC
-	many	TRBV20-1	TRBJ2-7	CSASQTYEQYF	TGCAGTGCTAGCCAGACCTACGAGCAGTACTTC
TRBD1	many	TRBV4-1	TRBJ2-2	CASSQDPTGGGGELFF	TGTGCCAGCAGCCAAGATCCAACAGGGGGAGGCGGGGAGCTGTTTTTT
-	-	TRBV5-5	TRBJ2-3	CASSFTTGTDTQYF	TGTGCCAGCAGCTTTACGACGGGCACAGATACGCAGTATTTT
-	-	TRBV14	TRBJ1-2	CASSPWTDYGYTF	TGTGCCAGCAGCCCATGGACAGACTATGGCTACACCTTC
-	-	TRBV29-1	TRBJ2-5	CSVGARVFETQYF	TGCAGCGTTGGTGCTAGGGTTTTTGAGACCCAGTACTTC
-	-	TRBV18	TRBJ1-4	CASSPSERGEKLFF	TGTGCCAGCTCACCATCAGAAAGGGGTGAAAAACTGTTTTTT
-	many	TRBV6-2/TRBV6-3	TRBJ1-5	CASSTRDNQPQHF	TGTGCCAGCAGTACCCGGGATAATCAGCCCCAGCATTTT
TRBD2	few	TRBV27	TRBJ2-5	CASSLWGGSAETQYF	TGTGCCAGCAGTTTATGGGGCGGGAGTGCGGAGACCCAGTACTTC
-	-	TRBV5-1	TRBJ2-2	CASSYLPVPNTGELFF	TGCGCCAGCAGCTACCTTCCTGTCCCGAACACCGGGGAGCTGTTTTTT
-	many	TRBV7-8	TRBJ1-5	CASSRSRVDQPQHF	TGTGCCAGCAGCAGATCGAGAGTCGATCAGCCCCAGCATTTT
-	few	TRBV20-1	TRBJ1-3	CSASHRASGNTIYF	TGCAGTGCTAGCCATAGGGCATCTGGAAACACCATATATTTT
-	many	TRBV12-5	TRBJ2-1	CASGLVVTGTLDEQFF	TGTGCTAGTGGTTTGGTCGTAACAGGGACTCTGGATGAGCAGTTCTTC
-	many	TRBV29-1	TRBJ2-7	CSVEGGPRRDSEQYF	TGCAGCGTTGAAGGCGGCCCGCGGAGGGACAGCGAGCAGTACTTC
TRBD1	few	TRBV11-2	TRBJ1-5	CASSPETGNNQPQHF	TGTGCCAGCAGCCCAGAGACAGGGAACAATCAGCCCCAGCATTTT
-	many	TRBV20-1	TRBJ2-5	CSARAVLQETQYF	TGCAGTGCTCGGGCAGTCCTCCAAGAGACCCAGTACTTC
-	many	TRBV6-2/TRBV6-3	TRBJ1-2	CASSDGGGAYGYTF	TGTGCCAGCAGCGATGGGGGGGGCGCCTATGGCTACACCTTC
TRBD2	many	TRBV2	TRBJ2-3	CASTEDTSGTDTQYF	TGTGCCAGCACCGAAGATACTAGCGGGACAGATACGCAGTATTTT
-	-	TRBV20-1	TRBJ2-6	CSARGRGITGANVLTF	TGCAGTGCTAGAGGGAGAGGGATCACTGGGGCCAACGTCCTGACTTTC
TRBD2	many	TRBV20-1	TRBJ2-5	CSRRTSGSGETQYF	TGCAGTCGACGGACTAGCGGGAGTGGGGAGACCCAGTACTTC
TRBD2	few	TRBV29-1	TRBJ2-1	CSVLGLAVDYNEQFF	TGCAGCGTTCTTGGACTAGCGGTCGACTACAATGAGCAGTTCTTC
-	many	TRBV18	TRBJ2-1	CASSPPPLSSYNEQFF	TGTGCCAGCTCACCACCTCCGCTCAGCTCCTACAATGAGCAGTTCTTC
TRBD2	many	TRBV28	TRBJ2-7	CASSSAGEGRREQYF	TGTGCCAGCAGTTCCGCGGGAGAAGGTCGTCGCGAGCAGTACTTC
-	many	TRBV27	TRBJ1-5	CASSLDRGAQPQHF	TGTGCCAGCAGTTTGGATAGGGGCGCACAGCCCCAGCATTTT
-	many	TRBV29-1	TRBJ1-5	CSATAGNGRNQPQHF	TGCAGCGCCACCGCAGGGAATGGACGCAATCAGCCCCAGCATTTT
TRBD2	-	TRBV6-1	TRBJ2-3	CASNALAGAADTQYF	TGTGCCAGCAACGCTCTAGCGGGAGCTGCGGATACGCAGTATTTT
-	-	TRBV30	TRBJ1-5	CAWATSGNQPQHF	TGTGCCTGGGCTACAAGTGGCAATCAGCCCCAGCATTTT
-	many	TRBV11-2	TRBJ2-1	CASSLMGNYNEQFF	TGTGCCAGCAGCTTAATGGGCAACTACAATGAGCAGTTCTTC
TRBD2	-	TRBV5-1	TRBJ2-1	CASSITGGSYNEQFF	TGCGCCAGCAGCATTACGGGAGGGTCCTACAATGAGCAGTTCTTC
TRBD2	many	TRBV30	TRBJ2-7	CAWTAGAYEQYF	TGTGCCTGGACGGCGGGAGCATACGAGCAGTACTTC
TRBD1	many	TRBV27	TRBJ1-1	CASRGTGGRNTEAFF	TGTGCCAGCAGAGGGACAGGGGGCCGGAACACTGAAGCTTTCTTT
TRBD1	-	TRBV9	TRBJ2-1	CASSTQQGAGEQFF	TGTGCCAGCAGCACGCAACAGGGGGCAGGTGAGCAGTTCTTC
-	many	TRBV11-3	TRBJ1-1	CASSFPRVGWNTEAFF	TGTGCCAGCAGCTTCCCTCGGGTGGGCTGGAACACTGAAGCTTTCTTT
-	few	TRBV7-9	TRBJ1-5	CASSSTNSWDQPQHF	TGTGCCAGCAGCTCCACGAACAGCTGGGATCAGCCCCAGCATTTT
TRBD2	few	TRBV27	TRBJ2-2	CASSLSSWTSAHTGELFF	TGTGCCAGCAGTTTATCTTCTTGGACTAGCGCCCACACCGGGGAGCTGTTTTTT